This T cell receptor (beta chain) was obtained from a study of identical twins. Broader study findings: Fewer insertions marked abundant cord blood beta clonotypes; young adult naive trended weakly, memory not at all. One should note that invariant MAIT and iNKT cells could partly confound zero-insertion analyses.

Details on this clonotype: Its target is unknown.

J gave up 6 bases and V 11 bases, and 6 bases lay outside the gene matches. This CDR3 has 13 residues. Germline CDR1 SNHLY, CDR2 FYNNEI. Template switching supplied a universal primer site; unique molecular identifiers were carried on the cDNA. TCRdb reanalysed the 5' RACE reads using MiXCR and keeps one entry per CDR3 protein. The table lists approximately 680,000 distinct CDR3 sequences, 7% to 7.5% of them singletons. The data also belong to a second study, concerning yellow fever vaccine responses in identical twins.

The receptor was isolated from a woman aged 18 to 35 in good health. Input material: PBMCs. The V gene is TRBV2, the J gene TRBJ2-1; 11 bases map to TRBD2. The CDR3 loop is CASRLAGINEQFF. Written as DNA, the CDR3 is TGTGCCTCTCGACTAGCGGGGATCAATGAGCAGTTCTTC. The full variable domain, with the rest looked up from reference TRBV2 and TRBJ2-1, is EPEVTQTPSHQVTQMGQEVILRCVPISNHLYFYWYRQILGQKVEFLVSFYNNEISEKSEIFDDQFSVERPDGSNFTLKIRSTKLEDSAMYFCASRLAGINEQFFGPGTRLTVL.